What follows is one T cell receptor (beta chain) and its context. Its target is unknown. The primer mix had 60 Vbeta and 13 Jbeta primers. Clones were read by immunoSEQ multiplex PCR, and TCRdb kept only the in-frame ones, dropping some. Of around 130,000 clones in the sample, about 78% were seen once. This record belongs to a study of cytomegalovirus exposure and HLA in healthy donors. Study observations and caveats: TCR beta V- and J-gene trimming, according to a later analysis, was linked to a missense DCLRE1C variant. Earlier findings revealed that most TCR beta V segments proved productive either about 87% or about 30% of the time.

With V trimmed by 6 bases and J by 1 base, 5 bases remained unmatched. CDR1 is SGHTA, CDR2 FQGNSA, per germline. The CDR3 is 16 amino acids. This chain uses TRBV7-2 with TRBJ2-2; 10 nucleotides line up with TRBD2. Sequences were obtained from PBMCs. The receptor was isolated from a human donor in good health. Here the CDR3 reads CASRASGGVNTGELFF. The CDR3, as DNA: TGTGCCAGCAGGGCGAGCGGGGGGGTGAACACCGGGGAGCTGTTTTTT.